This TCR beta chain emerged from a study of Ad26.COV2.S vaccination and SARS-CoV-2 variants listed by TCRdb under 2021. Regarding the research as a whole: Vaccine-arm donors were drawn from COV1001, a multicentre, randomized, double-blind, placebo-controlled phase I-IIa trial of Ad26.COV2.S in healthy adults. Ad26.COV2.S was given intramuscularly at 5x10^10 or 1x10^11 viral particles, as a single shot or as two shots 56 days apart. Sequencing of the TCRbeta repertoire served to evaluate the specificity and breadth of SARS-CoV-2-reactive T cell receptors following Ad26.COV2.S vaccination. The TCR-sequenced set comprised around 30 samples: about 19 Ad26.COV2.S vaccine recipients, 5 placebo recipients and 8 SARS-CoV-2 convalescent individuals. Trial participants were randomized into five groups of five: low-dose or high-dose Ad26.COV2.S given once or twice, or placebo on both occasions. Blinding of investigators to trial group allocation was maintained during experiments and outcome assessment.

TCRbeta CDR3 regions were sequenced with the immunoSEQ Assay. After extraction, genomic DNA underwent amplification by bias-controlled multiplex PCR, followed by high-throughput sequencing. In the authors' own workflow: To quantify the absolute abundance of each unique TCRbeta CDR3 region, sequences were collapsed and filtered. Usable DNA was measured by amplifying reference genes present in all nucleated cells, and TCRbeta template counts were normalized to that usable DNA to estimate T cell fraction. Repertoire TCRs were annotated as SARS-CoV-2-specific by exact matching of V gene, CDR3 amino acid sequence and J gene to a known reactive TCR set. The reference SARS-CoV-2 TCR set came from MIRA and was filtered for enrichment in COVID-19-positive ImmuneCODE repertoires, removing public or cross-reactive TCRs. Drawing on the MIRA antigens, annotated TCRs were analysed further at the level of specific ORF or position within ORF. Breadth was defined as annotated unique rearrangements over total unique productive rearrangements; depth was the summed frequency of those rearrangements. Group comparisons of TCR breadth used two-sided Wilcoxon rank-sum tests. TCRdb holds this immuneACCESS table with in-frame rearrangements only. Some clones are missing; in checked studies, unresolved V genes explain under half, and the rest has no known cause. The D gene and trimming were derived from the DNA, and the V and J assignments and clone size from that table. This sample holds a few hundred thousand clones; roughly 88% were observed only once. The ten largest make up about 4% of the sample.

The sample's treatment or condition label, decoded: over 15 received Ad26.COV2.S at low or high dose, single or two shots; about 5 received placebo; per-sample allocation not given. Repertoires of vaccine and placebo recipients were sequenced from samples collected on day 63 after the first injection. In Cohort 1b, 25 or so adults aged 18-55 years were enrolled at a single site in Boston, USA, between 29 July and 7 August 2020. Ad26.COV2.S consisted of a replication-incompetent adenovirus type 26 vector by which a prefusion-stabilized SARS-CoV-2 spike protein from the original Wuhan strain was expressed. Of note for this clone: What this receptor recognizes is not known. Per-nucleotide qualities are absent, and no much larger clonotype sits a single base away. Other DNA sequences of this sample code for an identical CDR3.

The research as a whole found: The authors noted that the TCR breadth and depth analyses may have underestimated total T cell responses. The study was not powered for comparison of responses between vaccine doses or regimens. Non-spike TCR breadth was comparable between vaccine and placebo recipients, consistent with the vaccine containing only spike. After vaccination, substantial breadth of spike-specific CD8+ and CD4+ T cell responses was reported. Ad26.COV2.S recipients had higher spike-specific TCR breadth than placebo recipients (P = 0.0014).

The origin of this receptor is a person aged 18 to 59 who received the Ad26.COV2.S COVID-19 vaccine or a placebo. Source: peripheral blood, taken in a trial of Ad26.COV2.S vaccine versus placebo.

The CDR3: CASSLGGGSTDTQYF. The nucleotide sequence reads TGTGCCAGCAGTTTGGGCGGGGGGAGCACAGATACGCAGTATTTT. The rearrangement joined TRBV28 to TRBJ2-3; the central 8 bases match TRBD2. After removal of 3 bases from V and 0 bases from J, the junction retains 2 bases not matched to a gene. From a lookup of the germline V gene, CDR1 and CDR2 are MDHEN and SYDVKM. The CDR3 contains 15 residues, cysteine and phenylalanine counted. The CDR3 DNA has 45 bases and is translated from base 1.